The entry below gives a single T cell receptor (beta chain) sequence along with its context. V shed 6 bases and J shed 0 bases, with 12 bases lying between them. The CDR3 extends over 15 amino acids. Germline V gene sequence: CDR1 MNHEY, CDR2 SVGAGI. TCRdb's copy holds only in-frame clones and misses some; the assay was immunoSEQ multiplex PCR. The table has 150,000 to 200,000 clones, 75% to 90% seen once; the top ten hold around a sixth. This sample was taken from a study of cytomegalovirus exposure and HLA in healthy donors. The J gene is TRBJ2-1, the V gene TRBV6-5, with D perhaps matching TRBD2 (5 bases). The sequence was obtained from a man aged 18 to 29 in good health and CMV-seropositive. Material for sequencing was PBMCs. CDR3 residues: CASRRLLSSYNEQFF. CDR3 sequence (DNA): TGTGCCAGCAGACGACTACTGAGCTCCTACAATGAGCAGTTCTTC.